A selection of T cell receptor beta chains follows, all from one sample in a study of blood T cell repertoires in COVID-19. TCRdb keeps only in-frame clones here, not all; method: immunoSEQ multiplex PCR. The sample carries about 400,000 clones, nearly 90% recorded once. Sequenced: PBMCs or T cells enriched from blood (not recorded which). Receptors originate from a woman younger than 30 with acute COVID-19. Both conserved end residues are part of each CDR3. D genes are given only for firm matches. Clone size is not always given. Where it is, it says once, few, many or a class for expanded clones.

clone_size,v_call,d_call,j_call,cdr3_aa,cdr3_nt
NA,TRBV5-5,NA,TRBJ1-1,CASSLAGVMNTEAFF,TGTGCCAGCAGCTTGGCCGGGGTAATGAACACTGAAGCTTTCTTT
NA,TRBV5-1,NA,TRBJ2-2,CASSDAGSAGELFF,TGCGCCAGCAGCGATGCAGGGTCAGCCGGGGAGCTGTTTTTT
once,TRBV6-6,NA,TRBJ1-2,CASSYLTVGYTF,TGTGCCAGCAGTTACTTGACAGTGGGCTACACCTTC
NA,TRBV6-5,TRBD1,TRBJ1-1,CASRRQGMNTEAFF,TGTGCCAGCAGAAGACAGGGTATGAACACTGAAGCTTTCTTT
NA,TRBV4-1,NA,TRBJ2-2,CASSQNRDFIGTSNTGELFF,TGCGCCAGCAGCCAAAACCGGGACTTTATTGGTACTTCGAACACCGGGGAGCTGTTTTTT
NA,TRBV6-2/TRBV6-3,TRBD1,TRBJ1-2,CASSPRTGGNTF,TGTGCCAGCAGTCCCCGGACAGGGGGCAACACCTTC
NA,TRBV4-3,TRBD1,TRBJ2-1,CASSHGQGSYNEQFF,TGCGCCAGCAGCCACGGACAGGGGTCCTACAATGAGCAGTTCTTC
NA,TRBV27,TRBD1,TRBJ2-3,CASSWDRDYGTQYF,TGTGCCAGCAGCTGGGACAGGGACTACGGTACGCAGTATTTT
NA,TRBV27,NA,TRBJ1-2,CASSSNRARDGYTF,TGTGCCAGCAGTTCTAACAGGGCTAGAGATGGCTACACCTTC
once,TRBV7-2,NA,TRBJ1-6,CASSILRGTNSPLHF,TGTGCCAGCAGCATACTCAGGGGCACTAATTCACCCCTCCACTTT
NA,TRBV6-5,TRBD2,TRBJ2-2,CASLGGSTGELFF,TGTGCCAGCCTCGGGGGGAGCACCGGGGAGCTGTTTTTT
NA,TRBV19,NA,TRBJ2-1,CASSRAWNSNLYNEQFF,TGTGCCAGTAGTCGCGCCTGGAATAGCAATCTTTACAATGAGCAGTTCTTC
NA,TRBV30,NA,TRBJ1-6,CAWKAREASPLHF,TGTGCCTGGAAGGCCAGGGAAGCCTCACCCCTCCACTTT
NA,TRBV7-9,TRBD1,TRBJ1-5,CASSTGQTYSNQPQHF,TGTGCCAGCAGCACGGGACAGACCTATAGCAATCAGCCCCAGCATTTT
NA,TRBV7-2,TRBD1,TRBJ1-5,CASSQRQGVENQPQHF,TGTGCCAGCAGTCAACGACAGGGGGTTGAGAATCAGCCCCAGCATTTT
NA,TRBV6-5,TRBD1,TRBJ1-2,CASSLGQGSNYGYTF,TGTGCCAGCAGCCTCGGACAGGGTTCTAACTATGGCTACACCTTC
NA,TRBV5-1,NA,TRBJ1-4,CASSLAGLEIKNEKLFF,TGCGCCAGCAGCTTGGCGGGACTGGAGATAAAAAATGAAAAACTGTTTTTT
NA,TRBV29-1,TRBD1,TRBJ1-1,CSAGTAMNTEAFF,TGCAGCGCCGGGACAGCGATGAACACTGAAGCTTTCTTT
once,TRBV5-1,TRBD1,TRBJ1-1,CASSRDSNVNTEAFF,TGCGCCAGCAGCCGGGACAGCAACGTGAACACTGAAGCTTTCTTT
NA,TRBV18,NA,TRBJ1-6,CASSPRSLTGGSPLHF,TGTGCCAGCTCACCCAGGAGTCTCACGGGAGGTTCACCCCTCCACTTT
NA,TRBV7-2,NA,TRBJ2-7,CASSLVGSVYEQYF,TGTGCCAGCAGCTTGGTCGGGAGCGTCTACGAGCAGTACTTC
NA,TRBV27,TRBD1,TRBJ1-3,CASSPGQGRNTIYF,TGTGCCAGCAGTCCGGGACAGGGTAGAAACACCATATATTTT
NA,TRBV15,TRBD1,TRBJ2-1,CATSRDVGTGIHEQFF,TGTGCCACCAGCAGAGATGTAGGGACAGGGATCCATGAGCAGTTCTTC
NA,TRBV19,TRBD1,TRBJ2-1,CASYDRGENEQFF,TGTGCCAGTTACGACAGGGGGGAAAATGAGCAGTTCTTC
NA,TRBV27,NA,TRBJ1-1,CASSFFGLYTEAFF,TGTGCCAGCAGTTTCTTCGGGTTGTACACTGAAGCTTTCTTT
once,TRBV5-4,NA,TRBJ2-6,CASSSGGLSGANVLTF,TGTGCCAGCAGCTCAGGGGGACTCTCTGGGGCCAACGTCCTGACTTTC
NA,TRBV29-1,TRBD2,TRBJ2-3,CSVRGGRDYTDTQYF,TGCAGCGTTAGGGGCGGGAGGGATTACACAGATACGCAGTATTTT
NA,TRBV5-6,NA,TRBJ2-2,CASSLFLGAGELFF,TGTGCCAGCAGCTTGTTTCTGGGAGCCGGGGAGCTGTTTTTT
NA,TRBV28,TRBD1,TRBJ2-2,CASSSGQIPFF,TGTGCCAGCAGTTCGGGACAGATTCCGTTTTTT
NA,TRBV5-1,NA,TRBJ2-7,CASSAGITSNYEQYF,TGCGCCAGCAGCGCGGGAATTACTTCTAATTACGAGCAGTACTTC
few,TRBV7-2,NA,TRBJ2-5,CASSLGRRGFEETQYF,TGTGCCAGCAGCTTAGGTCGCCGGGGTTTCGAGGAGACCCAGTACTTC
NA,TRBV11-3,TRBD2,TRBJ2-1,CASSLGGTSGYNEQFF,TGTGCCAGCAGCTTAGGTGGGACTAGCGGCTACAATGAGCAGTTCTTC
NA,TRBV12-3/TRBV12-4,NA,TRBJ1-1,CASTKFITWAAFF,TGTGCCAGTACCAAGTTTATAACGTGGGCAGCTTTCTTT
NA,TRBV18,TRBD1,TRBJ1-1,CASSPGQGTEAFF,TGTGCCAGCTCACCAGGACAGGGCACTGAAGCTTTCTTT
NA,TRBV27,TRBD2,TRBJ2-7,CASSRGLAYEQYF,TGTGCCAGCTCTCGGGGACTAGCCTACGAGCAGTACTTC
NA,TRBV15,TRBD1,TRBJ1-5,CATSRDLQGRPQHF,TGTGCCACCAGCAGAGATTTACAGGGGAGGCCCCAGCATTTT
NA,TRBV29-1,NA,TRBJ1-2,CSVELWDTENYGYTF,TGCAGCGTTGAATTATGGGACACTGAAAACTATGGCTACACCTTC
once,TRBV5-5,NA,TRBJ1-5,CASSSGGVSQPQHF,TGTGCCAGCAGCTCCGGGGGAGTGAGTCAGCCCCAGCATTTT
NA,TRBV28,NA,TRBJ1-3,CASRTIGELLLYF,TGTGCCAGCAGGACTATTGGGGAGCTGCTGTTATATTTT
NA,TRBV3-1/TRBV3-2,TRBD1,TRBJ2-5,CASSPPWGTERRETQYF,TGTGCCAGCAGCCCACCGTGGGGGACAGAACGCCGGGAGACCCAGTACTTC
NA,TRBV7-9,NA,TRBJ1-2,CASSLLQRGHTF,TGTGCCAGCAGCTTATTACAGAGAGGGCACACCTTC
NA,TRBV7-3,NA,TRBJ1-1,CASSATGGTEAFF,TGTGCCAGCAGCGCCACAGGTGGGACTGAAGCTTTCTTT
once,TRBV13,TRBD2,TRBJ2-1,CASSLGTSGAFNEQFF,TGTGCCAGCAGCTTGGGAACTAGCGGGGCATTCAATGAGCAGTTCTTC
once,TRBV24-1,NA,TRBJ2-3,CATSGAGTDTQYF,TGTGCCACCAGTGGGGCAGGCACAGATACGCAGTATTTT
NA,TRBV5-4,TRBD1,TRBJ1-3,CASSLATGLGNTIYF,TGTGCCAGCAGCTTGGCGACAGGGCTTGGAAACACCATATATTTT